Listed below are T cell receptor beta chains from one sample, sequenced in a study of glioma-infiltrating T cells after dendritic cell vaccination. Produced via immunoSEQ multiplex PCR; TCRdb's table is partial and in-frame only. This sample has 90,000 to 95,000 clones, with more than 80% found just once. The source material was blood, sampled after dendritic cell vaccination. All receptors derive from a human donor with glioblastoma. Both conserved end residues are part of each CDR3. The D gene is left open where the match is weak. The size of a clone is reported for some rows only, either as once, few or many, or as a class for expanded clones.

size,J,D,V,CDR3,DNA
.,TRBJ1-6,.,TRBV13,CASSSPFSPLHF,TGTGCCAGCAGCTCCCCTTTTTCACCCCTCCACTTT
.,TRBJ2-1,.,TRBV10-2,CASSEQEQFF,TGCGCCAGCAGTGAGCAGGAGCAGTTCTTC
.,TRBJ2-2,TRBD2,TRBV6-1,CASSGLRTRNTGELFF,TGTGCCAGCAGTGGCCTAAGGACTAGGAACACCGGGGAGCTGTTTTTT
.,TRBJ1-2,TRBD1,TRBV2,CASSVDRVYGYTF,TGTGCCAGCAGTGTCGACAGGGTTTATGGCTACACCTTC
.,TRBJ2-3,.,TRBV2,CASTGLRSGLDTQYF,TGTGCCAGCACCGGGTTGAGGTCGGGGTTAGATACGCAGTATTTT
.,TRBJ2-1,TRBD2,TRBV5-1,CASSLEAVAGGNEQFF,TGCGCCAGCAGCCTCGAGGCTGTAGCGGGAGGTAATGAGCAGTTCTTC
.,TRBJ1-6,.,TRBV19,CASSMAVTYNSPLHF,TGTGCCAGTAGTATGGCGGTAACCTATAATTCACCCCTCCACTTT
.,TRBJ1-1,TRBD1,TRBV30,CAWSVRQGNTEAFF,TGTGCCTGGAGTGTACGACAGGGAAACACTGAAGCTTTCTTT
once,TRBJ1-2,.,TRBV6-1,CASTLDSYGYTF,TGTGCCAGCACCTTGGACAGCTATGGCTACACCTTC
.,TRBJ1-2,TRBD1,TRBV13,CASSRTGISGYTF,TGTGCCAGCAGCCGGACAGGGATATCGGGCTACACCTTC
few,TRBJ2-7,TRBD2,TRBV5-8,CASSFAGRGGSYEQYF,TGTGCCAGCAGCTTTGCGGGGCGGGGGGGATCCTACGAGCAGTACTTC
.,TRBJ1-6,.,TRBV27,CASRTAGGNSPLHF,TGTGCCAGCCGAACCGCGGGCGGGAATTCACCCCTCCACTTT
once,TRBJ1-1,.,TRBV29-1,CSVVGQANTEAFF,TGCAGCGTTGTTGGCCAGGCGAACACTGAAGCTTTCTTT
.,TRBJ1-4,TRBD1,TRBV4-1,CASRDRGNVDEKLFF,TGCGCCAGCAGGGACAGGGGTAACGTCGATGAAAAACTGTTTTTT
.,TRBJ1-2,TRBD1,TRBV4-1,CASSQTGSPNYGYTF,TGCGCCAGCAGCCAGACAGGGAGCCCTAACTATGGCTACACCTTC
.,TRBJ2-1,TRBD2,TRBV7-2,CASSYRRVAGGRYNEQFF,TGTGCCAGCAGCTACCGTCGAGTAGCGGGGGGACGCTACAATGAGCAGTTCTTC
.,TRBJ2-2,.,TRBV5-5,CASSQEYANTGELFF,TGTGCCAGCAGCCAAGAGTACGCGAACACCGGGGAGCTGTTTTTT
.,TRBJ1-6,TRBD1,TRBV5-4,CASSSFRDRGSPLHF,TGTGCCAGCAGCTCCTTTCGGGACAGGGGTTCACCCCTCCACTTT
.,TRBJ2-3,TRBD2,TRBV7-2,CASSLGIGGADTQYF,TGTGCCAGCAGCTTAGGGATCGGGGGGGCAGATACGCAGTATTTT
.,TRBJ2-1,TRBD2,TRBV19,CASSIGTSINHEQFF,TGTGCCAGTAGTATCGGGACTAGCATCAACCATGAGCAGTTCTTC
.,TRBJ1-2,.,TRBV2,CASAVLQGPHGYTF,TGCGCCAGCGCCGTCTTACAGGGACCCCATGGCTACACCTTC
.,TRBJ2-1,TRBD1,TRBV11-2,CASSSQGARNNEQFF,TGTGCCAGCAGCTCCCAGGGGGCAAGAAACAATGAGCAGTTCTTC
.,TRBJ2-7,TRBD1,TRBV7-2,CASSPPLGQDNSYEQYF,TGTGCCAGCAGCCCACCGTTGGGACAGGATAACTCCTACGAGCAGTACTTC
.,TRBJ2-1,.,TRBV19,CASSIERDRPRTSNEQFF,TGTGCCAGTAGTATAGAGCGGGACAGGCCCCGGACTAGCAATGAGCAGTTCTTC
.,TRBJ2-3,.,TRBV4-1,CASSQDHRGLGDTQYF,TGCGCCAGCAGCCAAGATCACAGGGGACTCGGAGATACGCAGTATTTT
.,TRBJ2-2,.,TRBV5-1,CASSFSSSGRTGELFF,TGCGCCAGCAGCTTTTCCAGTAGCGGAAGGACCGGGGAGCTGTTTTTT
.,TRBJ1-6,.,TRBV9,CASSVSGTAQSPLHF,TGTGCCAGCAGCGTATCAGGGACTGCGCAAAGTCCCCTCCACTTT
few,TRBJ2-7,.,TRBV5-6,CASSRGARHSYEQYF,TGTGCCAGCAGCCGGGGAGCGCGGCATTCCTACGAGCAGTACTTC
.,TRBJ1-2,.,TRBV6-6,CASSYEGQRAYGYTF,TGTGCCAGCAGTTACGAGGGCCAGCGGGCCTATGGCTACACCTTC
.,TRBJ2-3,TRBD2,TRBV6-6,CASSYGTSSTDTQYF,TGTGCCAGCAGTTACGGGACTAGTAGCACAGATACGCAGTATTTT
.,TRBJ2-2,TRBD1,TRBV2,CASSEPGQETTGELFF,TGTGCCAGCAGTGAACCGGGACAGGAGACCACCGGGGAGCTGTTTTTT
.,TRBJ1-2,.,TRBV25-1,CASSVSGYGYTF,TGTGCCAGCAGTGTCTCAGGGTATGGCTACACCTTC
.,TRBJ2-1,.,TRBV10-1,CASSPGNNEQFF,TGCGCCAGCAGTCCGGGGAACAATGAGCAGTTCTTC
.,TRBJ1-1,TRBD1,TRBV6-6,CASSHRTGLNTEAFF,TGTGCCAGCAGTCACAGGACAGGGCTGAACACTGAAGCTTTCTTT
.,TRBJ1-5,.,TRBV6-5,CASSYKGVRNQPQHF,TGTGCCAGCAGTTACAAGGGAGTACGCAATCAGCCCCAGCATTTT
.,TRBJ2-1,.,TRBV5-8,CASSLLGGLYNEQFF,TGTGCCAGCAGCTTGCTTGGGGGCCTTTACAATGAGCAGTTCTTC
.,TRBJ1-2,.,TRBV28,CASSIKRSTNYGYTF,TGTGCCAGCAGTATCAAACGGTCGACTAACTATGGCTACACCTTC
.,TRBJ2-7,TRBD1,TRBV19,CAASRQGAYEQYF,TGTGCCGCCTCCCGACAGGGAGCATACGAGCAGTACTTC
.,TRBJ2-1,TRBD2,TRBV19,CASSILGLAAHNEQFF,TGTGCCAGTAGTATATTGGGACTAGCCGCCCACAATGAGCAGTTCTTC
.,TRBJ2-2,.,TRBV15,CATSRGTVTGELFF,TGTGCCACCAGCAGAGGGACAGTCACCGGGGAGCTGTTTTTT
.,TRBJ1-1,.,TRBV25-1,CASSKAGDHTEAFF,TGTGCCAGCAGTAAGGCAGGGGACCACACTGAAGCTTTCTTT
.,TRBJ2-7,TRBD1,TRBV6-1,CASSRQGANEQYF,TGTGCCAGTTCGAGACAGGGGGCTAACGAGCAGTACTTC
.,TRBJ1-5,.,TRBV7-8,CASSLPGGDQPQHF,TGTGCCAGCAGCTTGCCCGGGGGGGATCAGCCCCAGCATTTT
.,TRBJ2-7,TRBD1,TRBV6-5,CASSYRHRGFEQYF,TGTGCCAGCAGTTATCGTCACAGGGGTTTCGAGCAGTACTTC
few,TRBJ2-2,.,TRBV2,CASSEDKEQGGRDTGELFF,TGTGCCAGCAGTGAAGATAAGGAACAGGGTGGGAGGGACACCGGGGAGCTGTTTTTT
.,TRBJ2-7,.,TRBV5-1,CASSAGAGTPDYYEQYF,TGCGCCAGCAGCGCTGGCGCCGGGACACCAGATTACTACGAGCAGTACTTC
.,TRBJ1-2,TRBD1,TRBV6-1,CASMAGGTSTYGYTF,TGTGCCAGCATGGCAGGGGGCACCTCTACCTATGGCTACACCTTC
.,TRBJ1-5,.,TRBV19,CASSIRGGGNQPQHF,TGTGCCAGTAGTATCCGGGGAGGTGGCAATCAGCCCCAGCATTTT
once,TRBJ2-6,.,TRBV2,CASRSQGSGANVLTF,TGTGCCAGCAGATCCCAGGGTTCTGGGGCCAACGTCCTGACTTTC
.,TRBJ2-1,.,TRBV6-4,CASSGGLALGEQFF,TGTGCCAGCAGTGGGGGTCTAGCACTCGGTGAGCAGTTCTTC
few,TRBJ2-1,.,TRBV11-2,CASSLVGTPNSYNEQFF,TGTGCCAGCAGCTTAGTAGGGACACCAAACTCCTACAATGAGCAGTTCTTC
once,TRBJ1-2,TRBD1,TRBV30,CASDRNHGYTF,TGTGCCTCGGACAGGAACCATGGCTACACCTTC
.,TRBJ2-2,TRBD1,TRBV10-3,CAVMDRGNTGELFF,TGTGCCGTAATGGACAGGGGAAACACCGGGGAGCTGTTTTTT
.,TRBJ2-3,.,TRBV7-2,CASSWGRGITSTDTQYF,TGTGCCAGCAGCTGGGGACGGGGGATTACTAGCACAGATACGCAGTATTTT
.,TRBJ1-5,.,TRBV25-1,CASSESIGVQPQHF,TGTGCCAGCAGTGAATCAATCGGGGTGCAGCCCCAGCATTTT
.,TRBJ2-1,TRBD2,TRBV28,CASRGPGTSVGEQFF,TGTGCCAGCAGGGGGCCCGGGACTAGTGTCGGTGAGCAGTTCTTC
.,TRBJ2-3,TRBD2,TRBV5-6,CASTWGTSDRTDTQYF,TGTGCCAGCACCTGGGGGACTAGCGACCGCACAGATACGCAGTATTTT
once,TRBJ1-1,.,TRBV7-9,CASSLQENTEAFF,TGTGCCAGCAGCTTACAGGAGAACACTGAAGCTTTCTTT
once,TRBJ1-6,.,TRBV6-5,CASSYQQGWDSPLHF,TGTGCCAGCAGTTACCAACAGGGTTGGGATTCACCCCTCCACTTT
few,TRBJ1-6,.,TRBV4-2,CASSPPGRSPLGSPLHF,TGTGCCAGCAGCCCGCCAGGGAGGTCTCCCCTGGGGTCACCCCTCCACTTT